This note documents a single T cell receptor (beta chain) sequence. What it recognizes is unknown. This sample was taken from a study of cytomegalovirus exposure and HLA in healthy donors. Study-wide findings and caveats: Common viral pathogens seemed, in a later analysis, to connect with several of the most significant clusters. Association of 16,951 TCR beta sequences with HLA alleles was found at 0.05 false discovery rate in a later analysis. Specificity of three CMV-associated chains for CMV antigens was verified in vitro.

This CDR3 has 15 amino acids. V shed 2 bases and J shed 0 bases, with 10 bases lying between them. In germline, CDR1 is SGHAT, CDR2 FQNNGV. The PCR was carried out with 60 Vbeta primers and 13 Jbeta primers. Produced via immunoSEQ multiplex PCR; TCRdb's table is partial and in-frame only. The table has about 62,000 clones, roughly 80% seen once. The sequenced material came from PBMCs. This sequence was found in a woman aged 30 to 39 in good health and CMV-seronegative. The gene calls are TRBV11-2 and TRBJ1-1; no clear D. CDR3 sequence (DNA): TGTGCCAGCAGCTTAATGCGGAATTTGAACACTGAAGCTTTCTTT. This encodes CASSLMRNLNTEAFF.